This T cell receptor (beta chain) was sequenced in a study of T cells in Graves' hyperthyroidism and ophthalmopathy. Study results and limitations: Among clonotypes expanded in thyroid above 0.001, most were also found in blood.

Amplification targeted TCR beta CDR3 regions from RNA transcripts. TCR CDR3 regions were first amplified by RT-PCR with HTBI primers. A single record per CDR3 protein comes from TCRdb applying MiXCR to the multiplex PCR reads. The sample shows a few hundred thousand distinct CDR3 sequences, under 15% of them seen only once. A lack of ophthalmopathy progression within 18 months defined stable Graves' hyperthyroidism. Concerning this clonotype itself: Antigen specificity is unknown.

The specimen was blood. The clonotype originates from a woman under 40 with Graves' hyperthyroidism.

The CDR3 DNA reads TGCGCCAGCAGCCCAAGCCCGGATTCACCCCTCCACTTT. Encoded protein: CASSPSPDSPLHF. The chain employs TRBV5-1 and TRBJ1-6, with D hard to call. V lost 4 bases and J 8 bases, leaving 10 bases between the germline ends. The CDR3 has 13 residues. The V gene's germline CDR1 is SGHRS and CDR2 YFSETQ.